This entry concerns a single T cell receptor beta chain. The data originate from a study of blood T cell dynamics during melanoma immunotherapy. Looking at the study overall: Standard first-line treatment here was pembrolizumab or nivolumab plus ipilimumab in metastatic melanoma.

CDR3 size: 14 residues. CDR1 is SGHTA and CDR2 is FQGNSA in the germline V gene. V trimming: 5 bases; J trimming: 2 bases; junction bases outside the gene matches: 4. The time point denotes: week 3, after first cycle of checkpoint inhibitor. TCRdb keeps only in-frame clones here, not all; method: immunoSEQ multiplex PCR. The table lists roughly 6,600 clones, approximately 81% of them singletons, with 30% to 40% in the top ten. The J gene is TRBJ2-5, the V gene TRBV7-2; TRBD2 aligns across 8 bases. The specimen was blood, collected from a patient treated with checkpoint blockade. This receptor was identified in a human donor with melanoma. Some clones in this sample may be carry-over from other donors' samples. This CDR3 reads CASSRGGGQETQYF. The DNA of the CDR3 is TGTGCCAGCAGCCGCGGCGGGGGGCAAGAGACCCAGTACTTC.